These 30 T cell receptor beta chains came from one sample sequenced in a study of post-analysis software for immune sequencing data. TCR beta cDNA libraries included unique molecular identifiers. TCRdb used MiXCR to reprocess the PCR reads, holding one entry per CDR3 protein. The table has hundreds of thousands of distinct CDR3 sequences, approximately 59% seen once; the top ten hold 11%. Antigen specificity for these receptors is unknown. General study results and limits: A few TRBV segments, TRBV5-6, TRBV5-1 and TRBV20-1 among them, were found more frequent in patients than controls.

Sequenced sample: blood. The receptors were gathered from a girl aged 2 to 9 with multiple sclerosis.

This clonotype occurred a few times. The chain is built from TRBV7-2 and TRBJ1-5, with TRBD1 matching 9 bases. CDR1 is SGHTA, CDR2 FQGNSA, per germline. The V segment lost 3 bases and the J segment 8 bases; nucleotides outside the gene matches: 5. The CDR3 sequence is 14 residues long. CDR3 loop: CASSFDRGKEPQHF. The CDR3 DNA reads TGTGCCAGCAGCTTTGACAGGGGGAAAGAGCCCCAGCATTTT.

CDR3 protein: CASSQGAAKNIQYF. The CDR3, as DNA: TGTGCCAGCAGCCAGGGGGCCGCCAAAAACATTCAGTACTTC. The J gene is TRBJ2-4, the V gene TRBV3-1; TRBD1 might be the D (6 bases). The CDR3 extends over 14 amino acids. V was shortened by 3 bases and J by 1 base, with 7 bases between the two germline ends. Germline CDR1 reads LGHDT; CDR2 reads YNNKEL (reference sequence).

This chain uses TRBV19 with TRBJ1-5, with D unresolved. The CDR3 loop spans 12 amino acids. Germline values: CDR1 LNHDA, CDR2 SQIVND (reference sequence). V was cut by 3 bases and J by 12 bases, with 12 bases left in between. The CDR3 is CASSMDLRHQHF. The CDR3 bases are TGTGCCAGTAGTATGGACCTCCGCCACCAGCATTTT.

The chain has TRBV10-1 and TRBJ2-7; TRBD2 matches at 9 bases. With V trimmed by 3 bases and J by 9 bases, 6 bases remained unmatched. CDR1 is WNHNN and CDR2 is SYGVQD in the germline V gene (reference sequence). The CDR3 extends over 13 amino acids. The CDR3 sequence: CASSEMTSGRQYF. DNA for the CDR3: TGCGCCAGCAGTGAAATGACTAGCGGACGGCAGTACTTC.

This chain joins TRBV18 and TRBJ2-3; maybe TRBD2 (5 bases). V lost 1 base and J lost 2, with 10 bases in between. This CDR3 is 15 amino acids long. The germline V gene encodes CDR1 KGHSH and CDR2 LQKENI. The DNA of the CDR3 is TGTGCCAGCTCACCACGAAGGGAGAACACAGATACGCAGTATTTT. This encodes CASSPRRENTDTQYF.

The V call is TRBV5-1, the J call TRBJ2-1; TRBD2 aligns across 10 bases. This CDR3 comprises 16 residues. The V gene end was trimmed by 4 bases and the J gene end by 9 bases; junction bases not matched to a gene: 13. Germline V gives CDR1 SGHRS, CDR2 YFSETQ. The CDR3 here is CASSTPSLAGVVEQFF. The DNA of the CDR3 is TGCGCCAGCAGCACCCCTTCTCTAGCGGGAGTCGTTGAGCAGTTCTTC.

This chain uses TRBV12-3 or TRBV12-4 with TRBJ2-1; 7 bases line up with TRBD2. Germline trimming cut 7 bases from V and 6 bases from J; bases unmatched to any gene: 9. The CDR3 contains 14 residues. The CDR3, as DNA: TGTGCCAGCATCCCGCCCGGGGGGAGCAATGAGCAGTTCTTC. Encoded protein: CASIPPGGSNEQFF.

This clonotype was detected only a few times. The chain recombines TRBV3-1 with TRBJ1-1, with D hard to call. The CDR3 runs 14 residues. Per germline, CDR1 LGHDT and CDR2 YNNKEL (reference sequence). Deletions cut 6 bases from V and 0 bases from J, with 11 bases between. The CDR3 loop is CASRFGRMNTEAFF. CDR3 bases: TGTGCCAGCAGGTTTGGCAGAATGAACACTGAAGCTTTCTTT.

The chain joins TRBV5-5 to TRBJ2-1; no clear D. Germline-derived CDR1 and CDR2 are SGHKS and YYEKEE (reference sequence). This CDR3 region has 15 residues. Trimming pared 2 bases from V and 0 bases from J, leaving 9 bases between. The CDR3: CASSLTGFSYNEQFF. The CDR3 nucleotides are TGTGCCAGCAGCTTAACCGGGTTCTCCTACAATGAGCAGTTCTTC. The full variable domain, in which reference TRBV5-5 and TRBJ2-1 provide the parts outside the CDR3, is DAGVTQSPTHLIKTRGQQVTLRCSPISGHKSVSWYQQVLGQGPQFIFQYYEKEERGRGNFPDRFSARQFPNYSSELNVNALLLGDSALYLCASSLTGFSYNEQFFGPGTRLTVL.

Of note for this clonotype: The junction does not match germline at one end; this may be a read error. The chain carries TRBV12-3 or TRBV12-4 and TRBJ2-1; no reliable D call. The CDR3 is 14 amino acids. In nucleotides, the CDR3 is TGTGCCAGCAGTTTGCTTCACTCCGACAATGAGCAGTTCTTC. Amino acid sequence: CASSLLHSDNEQFF.

This chain's CDR3 is CASSPDDYTEAFF. CDR3 DNA: TGTGCCAGCAGCCCGGACGATTACACTGAAGCTTTCTTT. The chain combines TRBV5-5 with TRBJ1-1, with D unclear. The V gene's germline CDR1 is SGHKS and CDR2 YYEKEE (reference sequence). The CDR3 is 13 amino acids. V was clipped by 4 bases and J by 3 bases, with 10 bases between them.

This clonotype turned up a few times. This sequence joins TRBV6-2 or TRBV6-3 and TRBJ1-2, with 7 bases fitting TRBD1. This CDR3 has 15 amino acids. Germline V gives CDR1 MNHEY, CDR2 SVGEGT. V trimming: 2 bases; J trimming: 4 bases; junction bases outside the gene matches: 7. The CDR3: CASSYGGTDLYGYTF. CDR3 DNA: TGTGCCAGCAGTTACGGGGGGACAGATCTCTATGGCTACACCTTC.

The chain uses TRBV21-1 and TRBJ2-5; TRBD1 was called by the table and not checked on the DNA. The J call is doubtful: the DNA matches TRBJ2-7 better. TRBV21-1 is flagged as a pseudogene. This CDR3 has 15 amino acids. CDR3 DNA: TGTGCCGGCAGCAAAGATCCAGGACATCCTTACGAGCAGTACTTC. It yields the protein CAGSKDPGHPYEQYF.

The chain employs TRBV4-3 and TRBJ2-5; 8 nucleotides match TRBD2. The J segment lost 5 bases and the V segment lost 4 bases, leaving 9 bases of the junction unmatched. The CDR3 length is 15 residues. Germline assignment: CDR1 LGHNA and CDR2 YSLEER. CDR3: CASSLDSGARETQYF. The CDR3 DNA follows: TGCGCCAGCAGCCTGGATAGCGGGGCTAGGGAGACCCAGTACTTC.

The J gene is TRBJ1-2, the V gene TRBV7-9; D uncertain. The V gene's germline CDR1 is SEHNR and CDR2 FQNEAQ (reference sequence). This CDR3 spans 13 amino acids. The V end lost 4 bases, the J end lost 4 bases, and 10 bases lay between the germline ends. CDR3 DNA sequence: TGTGCCAGCAGCTCGGTCCTATTCTATGGCTACACCTTC. It codes for CASSSVLFYGYTF. The full variable domain, rest sourced from reference TRBV7-9 and TRBJ1-2, is DTGVSQNPRHKITKRGQNVTFRCDPISEHNRLYWYRQTLGQGPEFLTYFQNEAQLEKSRLLSDRFSAERPKGSFSTLEIQRTEQGDSAMYLCASSSVLFYGYTFGSGTRLTVV.

This chain uses TRBV12-3 or TRBV12-4 with TRBJ1-2; D may be TRBD1 (5 bases). V was trimmed by 3 bases and J by 7 bases, leaving 12 bases between them. The CDR3 extends over 13 amino acids. CDR3 protein: CASSFGREAGYTF. The DNA of the CDR3 is TGTGCCAGCAGTTTTGGCAGGGAAGCTGGCTACACCTTC.

The chain recombines TRBV6-5 with TRBJ1-1, with a weak D call TRBD1 (5 bases). The V gene lost 0 bases and the J gene lost 1 base, with 12 bases spanning the gap. Germline assignment: CDR1 MNHEY and CDR2 SVGAGI. The CDR3 runs 16 residues. The CDR3 nucleotides read TGTGCCAGCAGTTACTCGTCGGCAGGGCGGAACACTGAAGCTTTCTTT. Its protein product is CASSYSSAGRNTEAFF.

The V call is TRBV6-5, the J call TRBJ2-5, with D tentatively TRBD1 (6 bases). Between the trimmed V and J ends, which lost 0 bases and 5 bases, there was a span of 10 bases. The CDR3 is 14 residues long. Germline CDR1 is MNHEY and CDR2 is SVGAGI. The DNA of the CDR3 is TGTGCCAGCAGTTACTCGTACAGGGACGAGACCCAGTACTTC. Translation: CASSYSYRDETQYF.

The rearrangement links TRBV5-1 to TRBJ1-4; TRBD1 might be the D (6 bases). V was cut by 1 base and J by 7 bases, with 11 bases left in between. Per germline, CDR1 SGHRS and CDR2 YFSETQ. The CDR3 extends over 14 amino acids. The CDR3 sequence: CASSLIGQLEKLFF. For the CDR3, the DNA is TGCGCCAGCAGCTTGATCGGACAGCTTGAAAAACTGTTTTTT. Full variable domain (remainder filled in from reference TRBV5-1 and TRBJ1-4): KAGVTQTPRYLIKTRGQQVTLSCSPISGHRSVSWYQQTPGQGLQFLFEYFSETQRNKGNFPGRFSGRQFSNSRSEMNVSTLELGDSALYLCASSLIGQLEKLFFGSGTQLSVL.

This chain connects TRBV3-1 to TRBJ2-1; TRBD2 aligns across 8 bases. The V segment lost 8 bases and the J segment 7 bases; nucleotides outside the gene matches: 10. The germline V gene encodes CDR1 LGHDT and CDR2 YNNKEL (reference sequence). The length of the CDR3 is 14 residues. The CDR3 DNA reads TGTGCCAGCTTACGGGCGGGGGGCAGTAATGAGCAGTTCTTC. Protein product: CASLRAGGSNEQFF.

This clonotype appeared a single time. This sequence joins TRBV7-9 and TRBJ2-3, with a weak D call TRBD2 (7 bases). The CDR3 consists of 15 residues. V was clipped by 5 bases and J by 4 bases, with 16 bases between them. The germline CDR1 and CDR2 sequences are SEHNR and FQNEAQ (reference sequence). The CDR3 spells CASSGLGGPPDTQYF. CDR3 bases: TGTGCCAGCAGCGGTTTGGGGGGGCCCCCAGATACGCAGTATTTT.

This clonotype showed up just once. V gene TRBV29-1 combines with J gene TRBJ2-4; tentatively, D is TRBD2 (7 bases). The end of the DNA is better explained by TRBJ2-7, so the J call may be wrong. The germline gives CDR1 SQVTM, CDR2 ANQGSEA. The CDR3 consists of 14 residues. The CDR3 loop is CSVAGQGTTYEQYF. CDR3 in DNA: TGCAGCGTCGCCGGCCAGGGGACTACCTACGAGCAGTACTTC.

The chain has TRBV6-4 and TRBJ2-3, with D perhaps TRBD1 (5 bases). Germline assignment: CDR1 MRHNA and CDR2 SNTAGT. This CDR3 is 13 amino acids long. Trimming took 10 bases from V and 5 from J, leaving 16 bases between them. CDR3 sequence: CAIRVTAKDTQYF. In DNA, the CDR3 is TGTGCCATCCGGGTGACAGCGAAAGATACGCAGTATTTT.

This chain uses TRBV4-1 with TRBJ1-2; TRBD1 agrees at 7 bases. Losses at the gene ends were 3 bases for V and 4 bases for J; bases not matched to a gene: 11. CDR1 and CDR2 from the germline V gene are MGHRA and YSYEKL. The length of the CDR3 is 16 residues. DNA for the CDR3: TGCGCCAGCAGCCATATAGGGGGCAGGGGGGCCTATGGCTACACCTTC. It encodes CASSHIGGRGAYGYTF.

The rearrangement joins TRBV5-1 to TRBJ1-2; 8 bases align to TRBD1. This CDR3 spans 15 amino acids. Trimming took 4 bases from V and 0 from J; bases not matched to a gene: 5. Per the germline V gene, CDR1 is SGHRS and CDR2 is YFSETQ. The CDR3 protein is CASSHGTGANYGYTF. The CDR3 DNA reads as TGCGCCAGCAGCCACGGGACAGGAGCTAACTATGGCTACACCTTC.

This clonotype has only a few counts. The CDR3 nucleotides are TGTGCCAGCACTAGCGGGGACCAAGAGACCCAGTACTTC. Its translation is CASTSGDQETQYF. This chain uses TRBV28 with TRBJ2-5, with 9 bases fitting TRBD2. Germline V lookup: CDR1 MDHEN, CDR2 SYDVKM. The CDR3 loop spans 13 amino acids. J lost 0 bases, V lost 7 bases, and 0 bases had no gene match.

This clonotype was counted many times. The CDR3 nucleotides are TGCGCCAGCAGCCACGCTAGCGGGCTTCAAGAGACCCAGTACTTC. It is translated as CASSHASGLQETQYF. The V gene is TRBV4-1, the J gene TRBJ2-5; 8 bases align to TRBD2. Germline V gene lookup returns CDR1 MGHRA and CDR2 YSYEKL. This CDR3 is built from 15 residues. The V segment lost 3 bases and the J segment 2 bases; nucleotides outside the gene matches: 5.

In this sample, this clonotype turned up once. This rearrangement joins TRBV2 to TRBJ2-1; D perhaps matches TRBD2 (6 bases). CDR1 SNHLY and CDR2 FYNNEI come from the germline V gene. Trimming removed 4 bases from V and 8 bases from J, with 18 bases in between. The length of the CDR3 is 15 residues. CDR3 coding DNA: TGTGCCAGCAGTGTTCGCGGGACGACCCCCCATGAGCAGTTCTTC. It yields the protein CASSVRGTTPHEQFF.

The J gene is TRBJ2-7, the V gene TRBV21-1. TRBV21-1 is marked as a pseudogene. This CDR3 contains 12 residues. DNA of the CDR3: TGTGCCAGCAGAAACAGCGAGGACGAGCAGTACTTC. Amino acids: CASRNSEDEQYF.

The gene calls are TRBV20-1 and TRBJ2-1, with TRBD2 as a possible D gene (5 bases). CDR1 is DFQATT and CDR2 is SNEGSKA in the germline V gene (reference sequence). This CDR3 has 13 amino acids. V dropped 6 bases and J dropped 10 bases, with 19 bases sitting between them. This chain's CDR3 is CSATGSPEAEQFF. CDR3 DNA sequence: TGCAGTGCAACCGGGTCCCCGGAGGCCGAGCAGTTCTTC.